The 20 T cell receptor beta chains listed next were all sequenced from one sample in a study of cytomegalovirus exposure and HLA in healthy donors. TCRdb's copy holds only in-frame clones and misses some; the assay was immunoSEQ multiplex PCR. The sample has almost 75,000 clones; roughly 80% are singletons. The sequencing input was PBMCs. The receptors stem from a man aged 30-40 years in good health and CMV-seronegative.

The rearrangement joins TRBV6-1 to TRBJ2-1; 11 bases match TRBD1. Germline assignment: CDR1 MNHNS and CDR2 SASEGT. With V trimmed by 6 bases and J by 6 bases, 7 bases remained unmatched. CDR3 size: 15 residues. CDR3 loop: CASRKGQGVFNEQFF. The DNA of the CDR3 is TGTGCCAGCAGAAAGGGACAGGGGGTTTTCAATGAGCAGTTCTTC.

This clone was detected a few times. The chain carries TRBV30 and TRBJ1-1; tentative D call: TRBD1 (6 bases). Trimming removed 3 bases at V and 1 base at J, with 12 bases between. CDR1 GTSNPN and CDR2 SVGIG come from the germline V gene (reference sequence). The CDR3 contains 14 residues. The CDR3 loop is CAWSHGTSNTEAFF. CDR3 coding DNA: TGTGCCTGGAGCCACGGGACATCGAACACTGAAGCTTTCTTT.

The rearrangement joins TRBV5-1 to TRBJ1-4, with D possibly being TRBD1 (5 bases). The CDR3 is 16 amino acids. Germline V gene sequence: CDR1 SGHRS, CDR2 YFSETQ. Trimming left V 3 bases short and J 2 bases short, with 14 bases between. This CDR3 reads CASSSKVGGTNEKLFF. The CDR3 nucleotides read TGCGCCAGCAGCTCAAAGGTTGGGGGGACTAATGAAAAACTGTTTTTT. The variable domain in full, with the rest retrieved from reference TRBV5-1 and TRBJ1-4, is KAGVTQTPRYLIKTRGQQVTLSCSPISGHRSVSWYQQTPGQGLQFLFEYFSETQRNKGNFPGRFSGRQFSNSRSEMNVSTLELGDSALYLCASSSKVGGTNEKLFFGSGTQLSVL.

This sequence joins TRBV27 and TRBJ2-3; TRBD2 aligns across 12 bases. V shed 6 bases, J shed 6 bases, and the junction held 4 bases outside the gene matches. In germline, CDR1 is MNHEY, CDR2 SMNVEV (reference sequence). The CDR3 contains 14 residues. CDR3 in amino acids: CASSPSGRADTQYF. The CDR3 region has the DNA TGTGCCAGCAGCCCTAGCGGGAGGGCGGATACGCAGTATTTT.

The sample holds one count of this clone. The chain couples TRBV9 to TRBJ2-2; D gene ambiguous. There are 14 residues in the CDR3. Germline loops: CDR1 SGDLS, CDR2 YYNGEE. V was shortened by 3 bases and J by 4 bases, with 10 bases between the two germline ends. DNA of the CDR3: TGTGCCAGCAGCGCCAGATCGGGCACCGGGGAGCTGTTTTTT. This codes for CASSARSGTGELFF.

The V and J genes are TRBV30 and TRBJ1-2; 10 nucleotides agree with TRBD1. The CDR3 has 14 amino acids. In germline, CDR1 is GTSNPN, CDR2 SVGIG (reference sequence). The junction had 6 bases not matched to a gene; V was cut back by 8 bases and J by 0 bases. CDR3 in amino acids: CASTGTGANYGYTF. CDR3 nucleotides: TGTGCCAGTACCGGGACAGGGGCTAACTATGGCTACACCTTC.

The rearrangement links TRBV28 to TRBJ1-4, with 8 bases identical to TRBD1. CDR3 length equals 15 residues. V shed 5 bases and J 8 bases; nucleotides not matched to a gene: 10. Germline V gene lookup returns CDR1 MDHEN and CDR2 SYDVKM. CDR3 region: CASSRAQGGYEKLFF. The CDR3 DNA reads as TGTGCCAGCAGTAGAGCACAGGGGGGTTACGAAAAACTGTTTTTT.

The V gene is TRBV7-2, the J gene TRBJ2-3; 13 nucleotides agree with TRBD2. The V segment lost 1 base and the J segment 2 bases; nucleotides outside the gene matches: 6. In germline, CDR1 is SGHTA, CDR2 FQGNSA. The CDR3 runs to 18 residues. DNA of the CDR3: TGTGCCAGCAGCTTAGGACTAGCGGGGGGACCCTACACAGATACGCAGTATTTT. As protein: CASSLGLAGGPYTDTQYF.

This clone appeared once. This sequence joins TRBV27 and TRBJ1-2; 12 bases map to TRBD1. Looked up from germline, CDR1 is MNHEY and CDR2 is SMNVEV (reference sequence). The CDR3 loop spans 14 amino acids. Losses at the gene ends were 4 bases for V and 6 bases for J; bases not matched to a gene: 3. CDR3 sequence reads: CASSWDRGLNGYTF. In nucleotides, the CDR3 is TGTGCCAGCAGTTGGGACAGGGGGCTGAATGGCTACACCTTC.

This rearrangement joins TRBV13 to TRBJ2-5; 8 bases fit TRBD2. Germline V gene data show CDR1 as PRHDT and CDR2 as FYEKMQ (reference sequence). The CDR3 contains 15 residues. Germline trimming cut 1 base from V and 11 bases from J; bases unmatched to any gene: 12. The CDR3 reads CASSLDRGGPGEQYF. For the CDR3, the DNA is TGTGCCAGCAGCTTAGACCGGGGGGGCCCAGGGGAGCAGTACTTC.

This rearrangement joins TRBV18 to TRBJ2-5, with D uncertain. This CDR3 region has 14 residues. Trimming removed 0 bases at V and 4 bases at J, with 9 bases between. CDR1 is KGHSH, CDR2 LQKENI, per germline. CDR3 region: CASSPPSGLETQYF. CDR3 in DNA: TGTGCCAGCTCACCACCATCCGGGTTAGAGACCCAGTACTTC.

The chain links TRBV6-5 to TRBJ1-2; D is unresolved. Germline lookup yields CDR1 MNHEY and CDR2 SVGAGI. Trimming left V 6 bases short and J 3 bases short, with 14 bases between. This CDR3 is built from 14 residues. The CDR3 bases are TGTGCCAGCAGCCCAAATGGCAGGCACTATGGCTACACCTTC. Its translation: CASSPNGRHYGYTF.

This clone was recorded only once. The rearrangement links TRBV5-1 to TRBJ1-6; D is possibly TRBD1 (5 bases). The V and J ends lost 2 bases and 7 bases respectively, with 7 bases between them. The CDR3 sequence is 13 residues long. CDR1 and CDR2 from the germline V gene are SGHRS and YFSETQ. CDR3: CASSLDRNSPLHF. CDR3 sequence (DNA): TGCGCCAGCAGCTTAGACAGAAATTCACCCCTCCACTTT. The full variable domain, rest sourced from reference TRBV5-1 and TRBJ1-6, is KAGVTQTPRYLIKTRGQQVTLSCSPISGHRSVSWYQQTPGQGLQFLFEYFSETQRNKGNFPGRFSGRQFSNSRSEMNVSTLELGDSALYLCASSLDRNSPLHFGNGTRLTVT.

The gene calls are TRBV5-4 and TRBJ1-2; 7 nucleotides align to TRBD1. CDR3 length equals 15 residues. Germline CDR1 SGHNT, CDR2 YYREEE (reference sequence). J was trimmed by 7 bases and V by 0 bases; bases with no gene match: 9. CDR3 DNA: TGTGCCAGCAGCTTGGCCCCAACAGGGGACGGTGGCTACACCTTC. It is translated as CASSLAPTGDGGYTF.

In nucleotides, the CDR3 is TGCGCCAGCAGCACAGGGACAGGGTGGGAGACTAACTATGGCTACACCTTC. Protein: CASSTGTGWETNYGYTF. The V and J genes are TRBV5-1 and TRBJ1-2, with 9 bases that match TRBD1. The J segment lost 0 bases and the V segment lost 4 bases, leaving 10 bases of the junction unmatched. In germline, CDR1 is SGHRS, CDR2 YFSETQ. The CDR3 is made up of 17 amino acids.

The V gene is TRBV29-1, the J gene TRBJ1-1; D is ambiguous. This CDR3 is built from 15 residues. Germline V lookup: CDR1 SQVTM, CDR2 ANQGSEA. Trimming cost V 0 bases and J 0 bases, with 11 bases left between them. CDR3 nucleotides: TGCAGCGTTGAAGATGAGCAGCGGATGAACACTGAAGCTTTCTTT. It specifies CSVEDEQRMNTEAFF.

The CDR3 loop reads CASRSWDRDYGYTF. As DNA, the CDR3 is TGTGCCAGCAGGTCCTGGGACAGGGACTATGGCTACACCTTC. The chain joins TRBV6-5 to TRBJ1-2; 9 nucleotides line up with TRBD1. Germline CDR1 reads MNHEY; CDR2 reads SVGAGI. Germline trimming cut 6 bases from V and 3 bases from J; bases unmatched to any gene: 5. There are 14 residues in the CDR3.

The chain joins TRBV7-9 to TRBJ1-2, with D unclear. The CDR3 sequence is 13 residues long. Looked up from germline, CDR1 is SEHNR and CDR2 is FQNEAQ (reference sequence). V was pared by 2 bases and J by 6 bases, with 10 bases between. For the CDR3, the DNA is TGTGCCAGCAGCTTATATCCCGGTGATGGCTACACCTTC. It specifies CASSLYPGDGYTF.

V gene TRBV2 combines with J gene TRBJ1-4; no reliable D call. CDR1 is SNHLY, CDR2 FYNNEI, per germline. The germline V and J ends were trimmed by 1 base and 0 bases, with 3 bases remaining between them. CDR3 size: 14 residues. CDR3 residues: CASSEDTTNEKLFF. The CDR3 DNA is TGTGCCAGCAGTGAAGACACAACTAATGAAAAACTGTTTTTT.

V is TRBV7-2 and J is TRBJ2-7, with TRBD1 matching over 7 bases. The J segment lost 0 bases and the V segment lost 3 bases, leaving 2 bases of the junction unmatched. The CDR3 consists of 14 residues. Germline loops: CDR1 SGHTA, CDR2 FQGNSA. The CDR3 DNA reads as TGTGCCAGCAGCTTGACAGGGCTCTCCTACGAGCAGTACGTC. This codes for CASSLTGLSYEQYV.